This T cell receptor (beta chain) was retrieved from a study of OX40 agonist ivuxolimab in advanced cancers. Background on the whole study: Ivuxolimab was an agonistic, fully human IgG2 monoclonal antibody directed against OX40 (CD134), a costimulatory receptor. Peripheral TCRbeta sequencing was intended to test whether TCR sequence diversity was altered and clonal T-cell expansion was caused by ivuxolimab. The paper covers the monotherapy dose-escalation part of the phase I ivuxolimab trial, which included N = 52 patients. Intravenous ivuxolimab was administered to patients every 2 weeks at six dose levels: 0.01, 0.1, 0.3, 1.5, 3 and 10 mg/kg. In the dose-escalation cohort, around four fifths of patients were male, and the mean age was roughly 60 years, with a range of about 23 to 90. Patients were allowed to have had prior anti-PD-1, anti-PD-L1 or anti-CTLA-4 therapy, and around 41% of the dose-escalation patients had previously received checkpoint inhibitors. Partial responses were achieved by three dose-escalation patients, of whom one had hepatocellular carcinoma and two had cutaneous melanoma. Of the roughly 51 patients in dose escalation, some 20 had hepatocellular carcinoma, around 15 had melanoma, 9 had renal cell carcinoma and 9 had head and neck cancer. The paper as a whole reports these results and caveats: In partial responders in the 0.1-3.0 mg/kg groups, normalized peripheral clonal expansion was found to be among the lowest, especially among CD8+ T cells. At doses of 0.1 to 3.0 mg/kg, clonal expansion of both CD4+ and CD8+ blood T cells was observed from baseline to week 6. The antigen specificity of the peripheral T cells that underwent clonal expansion was not determined. After ivuxolimab, more expanded clones were found on average in CD8+ T cells than in CD4+ T cells. Low levels of normalized T-cell clonal expansion were also seen in some patients who did not respond.

The trim is 6 bases for V and 3 bases for J, with a gap of 15 bases between the germline ends. Taken from the germline V gene, the CDR1 and CDR2 loops are SGDLS and YYNGEE. From the cysteine through the phenylalanine, the CDR3 covers 14 amino acids. The kept DNA is CDR3 alone, 42 bases in frame from the first base. Patients with autoimmune disease history or receiving systemic immunosuppression were excluded from the trial. Peripheral blood for TCR sequencing was collected from all dose cohorts at baseline, on cycle 4 day 1, and on cycle 7 day 1. Samples were obtained from an open-label, multicenter, first-in-human phase I dose-escalation trial of ivuxolimab. Adults with locally advanced or metastatic head and neck squamous cell, hepatocellular, melanoma or renal cell carcinoma were enrolled in the trial. Before TCR sequencing, CD4+ and CD8+ T cells were separately sorted from peripheral blood. Regarding this clone: Its antigen is currently not known. No base quality information exists; no much larger clone differs at one position.

Genomic DNA was isolated from the sorted cells so that the TCRbeta CDR3 region could be sequenced. TCRbeta CDR3 regions were sequenced using the immunoSEQ Assay. TCRdb mirrors the immuneACCESS table, restricted to in-frame sequences. Some clones are absent from its copies; in checked studies, under half trace to an unresolved V gene, and the reason for the others is unknown. This sample gives 55,000 to 70,000 clones in total; roughly 84% of them show up just once. The ten biggest clones cover approximately 4.3% of the sample. The starting material was CD4+ or CD8+ T cells sorted from blood, obtained in a trial of the OX40 agonist ivuxolimab. The chain is made from TRBV9 and TRBJ1-2; there is no confident call for the D gene. This receptor was identified in an adult with an advanced solid tumor such as melanoma, head and neck, liver or kidney cancer. The nucleotide sequence reads TGTGCCAGCAACGAGGCGGGCAGCGACTATGGCTACACCTTC. Its protein product is CASNEAGSDYGYTF.